The entry that follows covers one T cell receptor beta chain sequence. Its specific antigen is unknown. Per-base quality was not reported, and no clone a single base away is much larger than it. Each collaborating institution followed its own protocols to collect whole blood in K2EDTA tubes. For TCRbeta analysis, collaborator samples were shipped as frozen whole blood, as isolated PBMCs, or as DNA extracted from either sample type. TCRbeta CDR3 regions were amplified from genomic DNA using the immunoSEQ Assay, a bias-controlled multiplex PCR. The source study handled its data this way. The number of nucleated cells in each sample was estimated from the amplification of reference gene primers within the assay. To quantify the absolute abundance of each unique TCRbeta CDR3 rearrangement, sequence reads were collapsed and filtered. For each sample, productive Simpson clonality was calculated as the square root of Simpson's diversity index over productive rearrangements. The table was pulled from immuneACCESS by TCRdb, which kept in-frame rearrangements only. Such tables lose some clones; where checked, under half of the loss comes from unresolved V genes, and the rest has no known cause. That table supplies the V and J calls and clone size; D and trimming were determined from the DNA. The sample table contains under 110,000 clones; only one count was recorded for about 90% of them. Clones ranked in the top ten supply 15% to 20% of the sample.

The germline V gene specifies SQVTM as CDR1 and ANQGSEA as CDR2. V lost 4 bases and J lost 7 bases, and the count of bases not matched to a germline gene is 7. The CDR3 goes from the cysteine to the phenylalanine over 14 residues. Only CDR3 DNA remains: 42 bases, in frame from the first base. These data belong to a study of blood T cell repertoires in COVID-19 (dated by TCRdb to the early 2020s). Describing the broader study: Samples from collaborators originated in the United States, Italy and Spain and spanned both the acute and convalescent phases of COVID-19. The samples were drawn from two sources: the first 160 participants of the ongoing ImmuneRACE study, and over 950 subjects contributed by 6 global collaborators. Deeply sampled blood TCRbeta repertoires from subjects exposed to, actively infected with, or recovered from COVID-19 were included in the dataset. Nearly every sample came with metadata listing a de-identified subject ID, COVID-19 status, age in years and sex. The prospective study material was composed of cDNA or gDNA derived from T cells, B-cell-depleted T cells, or PBMCs. Where available, HLA class I and class II types were obtained from metadata supplied by the sample provider rather than from assay-based typing. The repertoires were released in a freely available public database intended as a resource for research on the immune response to SARS-CoV-2. Results the study describes overall, beyond this receptor: Clinical and demographic metadata were provided uncurated, with the amount varying by source and participant.

The rearranged chain carries TRBV29-1 and TRBJ1-4, and 9 bases in between align with TRBD1. The source material was peripheral blood. This sequence originates from a man aged 50 to 60 with acute or convalescent COVID-19. Read as DNA, the sequence is TGCAGCGTTGGGTCGGGACAGGGATTTGAAAAACTGTTTTTT. This translates into CSVGSGQGFEKLFF.